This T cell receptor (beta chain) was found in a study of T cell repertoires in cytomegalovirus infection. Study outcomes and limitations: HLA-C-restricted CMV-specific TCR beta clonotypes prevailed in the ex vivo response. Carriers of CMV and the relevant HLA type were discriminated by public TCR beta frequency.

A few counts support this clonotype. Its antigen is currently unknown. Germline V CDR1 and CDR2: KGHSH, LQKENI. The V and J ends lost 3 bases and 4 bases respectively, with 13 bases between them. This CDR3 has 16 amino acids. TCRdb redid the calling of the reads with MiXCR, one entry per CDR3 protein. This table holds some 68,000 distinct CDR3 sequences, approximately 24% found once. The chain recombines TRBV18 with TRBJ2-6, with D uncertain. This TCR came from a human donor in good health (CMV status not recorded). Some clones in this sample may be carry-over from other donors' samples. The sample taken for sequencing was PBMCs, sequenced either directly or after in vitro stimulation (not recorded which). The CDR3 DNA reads TGTGCCAGCTCACCGGTGGACCACGGGGGGGCCAACGTCCTGACTTTC. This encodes CASSPVDHGGANVLTF.